These 20 T cell receptor beta chains share one sample of origin, sequenced in a study of blood T cells in healthy people across ages. A second PCR of 7 to 11 cycles used a sample-barcoded 5' primer and a J-beta primer mix. TCRdb recomputed calls from the 5' RACE reads with MiXCR, one row per CDR3 protein. Seen here are about 1,500,000 distinct CDR3 sequences, roughly 27% observed once, and the top ten hold around 7.7%. The sequenced material came from blood. These receptors were obtained from a woman in her 30s in good health.

The chain carries TRBV20-1 and TRBJ2-3; tentative D call: TRBD2 (7 bases). This CDR3 region has 13 residues. With 5 bases removed from V and 6 bases from J, the gap between germline ends came to 15 bases. Germline V CDR1 and CDR2: DFQATT, SNEGSKA (reference sequence). CDR3 protein: CSAEGGIGDTQYF. DNA of the CDR3: TGCAGTGCTGAGGGGGGGATCGGGGATACGCAGTATTTT.

V usage is TRBV10-2 and J usage is TRBJ1-2; D unresolved. Germline V gene lookup returns CDR1 WSHSY and CDR2 SAAADI. CDR3 length: 15 amino acids. V lost 4 bases and J 7 bases, leaving 19 bases between the germline ends. CDR3 DNA: TGCGCCAGCAGTGCAGTTCGGACGCAACAAGGTGGCTACACCTTC. Its protein product is CASSAVRTQQGGYTF.

This chain connects TRBV5-1 to TRBJ2-6, with D possibly called TRBD1 or TRBD2 (5 bases each). The CDR3 has 16 amino acids. V dropped 1 base and J dropped 2 bases, with 10 bases sitting between them. Germline V CDR1 and CDR2: SGHRS, YFSETQ. CDR3 in amino acids: CASSLPGTTGANVLTF. The CDR3 nucleotides read TGCGCCAGCAGCTTGCCAGGGACCACTGGGGCCAACGTCCTGACTTTC. The full variable domain, with the rest looked up from reference TRBV5-1 and TRBJ2-6, is KAGVTQTPRYLIKTRGQQVTLSCSPISGHRSVSWYQQTPGQGLQFLFEYFSETQRNKGNFPGRFSGRQFSNSRSEMNVSTLELGDSALYLCASSLPGTTGANVLTFGAGSRLTVL.

This clonotype was counted between two and nine times. The chain links TRBV20-1 to TRBJ2-1; D assignment may be TRBD1 or TRBD2 (5 bases each). The CDR3 extends over 14 amino acids. CDR1 and CDR2 from the germline V gene are DFQATT and SNEGSKA (reference sequence). V dropped 1 base and J dropped 5 bases, with 12 bases sitting between them. CDR3 in amino acids: CSARAGASNNEQFF. CDR3 sequence (DNA): TGCAGTGCTAGAGCCGGGGCCAGTAACAATGAGCAGTTCTTC.

This clonotype has a handful of counts. The chain carries TRBV4-3 and TRBJ2-7, with TRBD1 as a possible D gene (6 bases). V dropped 1 base and J dropped 3 bases, with 10 bases sitting between them. The CDR3 runs to 14 residues. The V gene's germline CDR1 is LGHNA and CDR2 YSLEER. DNA of the CDR3: TGCGCCAGCAGCCAAGTTCAGGGGTACTACGAGCAGTACTTC. Protein product: CASSQVQGYYEQYF.

The CDR3: CASSLQAGRGQFF. The CDR3 region has the DNA TGTGCCAGCAGCTTACAAGCGGGACGGGGGCAGTTCTTC. V is TRBV7-3 and J is TRBJ2-1, with TRBD2 matching 7 bases. CDR1 is SGHTA, CDR2 FQGTGA, per germline. Unmatched junction bases numbered 7, after V lost 2 bases and J lost 12 bases. This CDR3 is 13 amino acids long.

Note on this clonotype: The germline gene is not matched at one end of the junction; a read error may be the cause. The chain carries TRBV12-3 or TRBV12-4 and TRBJ2-5, with 8 bases that match TRBD2. CDR3 length: 15 amino acids. This chain's CDR3 is CAGSLTGLGQETQYF. The CDR3 coding sequence is TGTGCCGGCAGTTTAACGGGACTAGGCCAAGAGACCCAGTACTTC.

CDR3 bases: TGTGCCACCAGTCCGAACCGAGAAGATACGCAGTATTTT. It yields the protein CATSPNREDTQYF. The V and J genes are TRBV24-1 and TRBJ2-3; unclear D gene. The CDR3 covers 13 residues. Germline V gene lookup returns CDR1 KGHDR and CDR2 SFDVKD. Between the trimmed V and J ends, which lost 6 bases and 5 bases, there was a span of 11 bases.

The V gene is TRBV9, the J gene TRBJ1-6; weak D call: TRBD1 (5 bases). Per the germline V gene, CDR1 is SGDLS and CDR2 is YYNGEE. Trimming took off 2 bases at V and 7 bases at J, with 13 bases between the two ends. The CDR3 runs to 15 residues. In DNA, the CDR3 is TGTGCCAGCAGCGTTGGGGACGTTATAAATTCACCCCTCCACTTT. Translated: CASSVGDVINSPLHF.

In regard to this clonotype: A junction boundary mismatches the germline segment, possibly from a read error. The chain has TRBV9 and TRBJ2-1, with 10 positions matching TRBD1. The length of the CDR3 is 17 residues. Germline-derived CDR1 and CDR2 are SGDLS and YYNGEE. Here the CDR3 DNA reads TGTGCCAACAGCCCAGACAGGGGGCAAACGGTCTACAATGAGCAGTTCTTC. Its translation: CANSPDRGQTVYNEQFF.

Here the CDR3 reads CATRDRGFTEAFF. The DNA of the CDR3 is TGTGCCACCCGGGACAGGGGTTTTACTGAAGCTTTCTTT. The V call is TRBV24-1, the J call TRBJ1-1; 10 bases line up with TRBD1. The CDR3 totals 13 residues. V dropped 9 bases and J dropped 5; count of bases not matched to a gene: 5. Per germline, CDR1 KGHDR and CDR2 SFDVKD.

The V call is TRBV5-1, the J call TRBJ1-2; D ambiguous. This CDR3 region has 14 residues. V dropped 4 bases and J dropped 2 bases, with 12 bases sitting between them. From germline, CDR1 is SGHRS and CDR2 YFSETQ. As DNA, the CDR3 is TGCGCCAGCAGCACGGACGGGGTCAACTATGGCTACACCTTC. Translating it yields CASSTDGVNYGYTF.

This clonotype came up many times. This rearrangement joins TRBV20-1 to TRBJ2-7; D is unclear. From germline, CDR1 is DFQATT and CDR2 SNEGSKA (reference sequence). The CDR3 has 12 amino acids. The CDR3 region is CNPEPRGWEQYF. In nucleotides, the CDR3 is TGCAACCCGGAGCCCCGTGGTTGGGAGCAGTACTTC.

V and J are TRBV5-1 and TRBJ2-1, with D perhaps matching TRBD1 or TRBD2 (5 bases each). Germline CDR1 is SGHRS and CDR2 is YFSETQ. Deletions cut 5 bases from V and 0 bases from J, with 9 bases between. The CDR3 spans 14 residues. The CDR3 spells CASRGDHSYNEQFF. The CDR3 region has the DNA TGCGCCAGCAGGGGGGACCACTCCTACAATGAGCAGTTCTTC.

This clonotype has only a few counts. V gene TRBV10-3 combines with J gene TRBJ2-3; 11 positions match TRBD2. The CDR3 is 16 residues long. CDR1 is ENHRY, CDR2 SYGVKD, per germline. With 2 bases clipped from V and 4 bases from J, the junction kept 5 bases outside the gene matches. In DNA form, the CDR3 reads TGTGCCATCAGTGAGCCTAGCGGGAGGAAGGCAGATACGCAGTATTTT. Protein sequence: CAISEPSGRKADTQYF.

This clonotype was recorded at least ten times. This chain uses TRBV9 with TRBJ2-7; 7 bases map to TRBD2. V was pared by 4 bases and J by 2 bases, with 3 bases of the junction left unmatched. Per germline, CDR1 SGDLS and CDR2 YYNGEE. This CDR3 region has 13 residues. The CDR3 DNA is TGTGCCAGCAGCTCCGGACTAGCCTACGAGCAGTACTTC. This gives the protein CASSSGLAYEQYF.

In this sample, this clonotype turned up a few times. This could be a read error, since a much larger clone is one nucleotide away. The chain joins TRBV3-1 to TRBJ2-4; D gene ambiguous. The CDR3 runs 18 residues. V lost 0 bases, J lost 13 bases, and 28 bases lay in between. CDR1 and CDR2 (germline): LGHDT, YNNKEL (reference sequence). DNA for the CDR3: TGTGCCAGCAGCCAAGATGAAGGGCAGGCTACCTACTACAATGAGCAGTACTTC. Amino acids: CASSQDEGQATYYNEQYF.

The chain uses TRBV7-9 and TRBJ2-4; weak D call: TRBD2 (6 bases). The end of the DNA fits TRBJ2-7 better, so the J call may be wrong. Germline loops: CDR1 SEHNR, CDR2 FQNEAQ (reference sequence). The CDR3 is 14 residues long. The CDR3 region is CASSPPGVNYEQYF. CDR3 nucleotide sequence: TGTGCCAGCAGCCCCCCGGGAGTGAACTACGAGCAGTACTTC.

The chain joins TRBV4-3 to TRBJ2-1; TRBD2 aligns across 11 bases. This CDR3 spans 15 amino acids. V lost 4 bases, J lost 8 bases, and 7 bases stayed unmatched. CDR1 is LGHNA and CDR2 is YSLEER in the germline V gene. For the CDR3, the DNA is TGCGCCAGCAGCCCGGGACTAGCGGCTTCGGATGAGCAGTTCTTC. This encodes CASSPGLAASDEQFF.

This chain joins TRBV28 and TRBJ1-2; possible D gene TRBD1, 6 bases. The V gene's germline CDR1 is MDHEN and CDR2 SYDVKM. The V and J ends lost 2 bases and 5 bases respectively, with 15 bases between them. This CDR3 has 15 residues. CDR3 bases: TGTGCCAGCAGTTTACCGCCACAGGGACAATATGGCTACACCTTC. This encodes CASSLPPQGQYGYTF.